This is a list of T cell receptor beta chains from one sample in a study of blood T cell repertoires in COVID-19. This table comes from immunoSEQ multiplex PCR, and its TCRdb copy is limited to in-frame clones, with some not included. The table includes under 70,000 clones, less than 75% detected once. Sequenced material: peripheral blood. Receptor source: a woman in her seventies with acute or convalescent COVID-19. Both conserved end residues are part of each CDR3. D genes are given only for firm matches. Some rows have no size entry. The others give once, few or many, or a class for an expanded clone.

v_call	clone_size	j_call	d_call	cdr3_length	cdr3_nt	cdr3_aa
TRBV29-1	NA	TRBJ2-1	NA	14	TGCAGCGTGGATAGGACTCTATCTAACAATGAGCAGTTCTTC	CSVDRTLSNNEQFF
TRBV10-3	NA	TRBJ2-2	TRBD2	18	TGTGCCATCAGTGTGGGGCCTGGGCGGGGGGTTAACACCGGGGAGCTGTTTTTT	CAISVGPGRGVNTGELFF
TRBV9	NA	TRBJ2-5	NA	16	TGTGCCAGCAGCGCCCTCCTGGGGGGACAGAAAGAGACCCAGTACTTC	CASSALLGGQKETQYF
TRBV19	NA	TRBJ1-2	NA	12	TGTGCCAGTACCATAGGCGGCACCAGCTACACCTTC	CASTIGGTSYTF
TRBV30	NA	TRBJ1-5	TRBD1	15	TGTGCCTGGAACATACCAGGGGGTGGGGATCAGCCCCAGCATTTT	CAWNIPGGGDQPQHF
TRBV10-3	NA	TRBJ1-1	NA	17	TGTGCCATCAGTGAGCCCAACGCGGGGGGCATGAACACTGAAGCTTTCTTT	CAISEPNAGGMNTEAFF
TRBV6-6	NA	TRBJ2-1	TRBD2	16	TGTGCCAGCAGTCGATACGGACTAGCGAGCTACAATGAGCAGTTCTTC	CASSRYGLASYNEQFF
TRBV5-1	NA	TRBJ2-2	NA	19	TGCGCCAGCAGCTTGGTCAGGACAGCTAATCACCGAAACACCGGGGAGCTGTTTTTT	CASSLVRTANHRNTGELFF
TRBV5-4	NA	TRBJ1-4	NA	15	TGTGCCAGCAGCCGCGGTTCCAGGGTCGGGGAAAAACTGTTTTTT	CASSRGSRVGEKLFF
TRBV7-8	NA	TRBJ1-2	TRBD1	17	TGTGCCAGCAGCTTTTTGGTGCCGACAGGGGCGGTAGTTGGCTACACCTTC	CASSFLVPTGAVVGYTF
TRBV5-1	NA	TRBJ1-3	NA	15	TGCGCCAGCAGCCCCAACCGAGGAGCTGGAAACACCATATATTTT	CASSPNRGAGNTIYF
TRBV5-1	NA	TRBJ2-5	NA	14	TGCGCCAGCAGTCCCCGGGACTTACAAGAGACCCAGTACTTC	CASSPRDLQETQYF
TRBV6-2/TRBV6-3	few	TRBJ2-7	NA	14	TGTGCCAGCAGTTACCTCAGGGGTGCGGACGAGCAGTACTTC	CASSYLRGADEQYF
TRBV5-1	few	TRBJ2-5	TRBD1	16	TGCGCCAGCAGCTTGTCAGGGGGCCAACCTGGGGAGACCCAGTACTTC	CASSLSGGQPGETQYF
TRBV11-2	once	TRBJ1-3	TRBD1	16	TGTGCCAGCAGCTTACAGGGGGCAGGGAGAGGAAACACCATATATTTT	CASSLQGAGRGNTIYF
TRBV18	once	TRBJ2-3	NA	13	TGTGCCAGCACTCAGGAATTAACAGATACGCAGTATTTT	CASTQELTDTQYF
TRBV19	NA	TRBJ1-1	TRBD1	13	TGTGCCAGTGGGGACAGGGTAGAAACTGAAGCTTTCTTT	CASGDRVETEAFF
TRBV25-1	medium-sized	TRBJ1-1	NA	16	TGTGCCAGCAGTGAAGGGGTCGGGACACCGAACACTGAAGCTTTCTTT	CASSEGVGTPNTEAFF
TRBV5-1	NA	TRBJ2-3	NA	15	TGCGCCAGCAGCTTGGGGGGAACGGGGGCAGATACGCAGTATTTT	CASSLGGTGADTQYF
TRBV5-6	NA	TRBJ2-5	TRBD2	17	TGTGCCAGCAGCTTGGCACTAGCGGGGGAGGAGTGGGAGACCCAGTACTTC	CASSLALAGEEWETQYF
TRBV27	once	TRBJ2-5	NA	14	TGTGCCAGCAGTTTGGAGGGTAGGCGAGAGACCCAGTACTTC	CASSLEGRRETQYF
TRBV29-1	NA	TRBJ1-1	NA	16	TGCAGCGTTGAAGATTGGGAACGGATGGAGGACACTGAAGCTTTCTTT	CSVEDWERMEDTEAFF
TRBV4-2	NA	TRBJ1-2	NA	13	TGTGCCAGCAGCCAAGAACAGCCCTATGGCTACACCTTC	CASSQEQPYGYTF
TRBV29-1	NA	TRBJ1-1	NA	13	TGCAGCGCTCAAAAGGGGGATAACACTGAAGCTTTCTTT	CSAQKGDNTEAFF
TRBV5-1	NA	TRBJ1-1	TRBD1	13	TGCGCCAGCAGCCAGGGGACAGTCCCTGAAGCTTTCTTT	CASSQGTVPEAFF
TRBV6-2/TRBV6-3	NA	TRBJ1-1	NA	15	TGTGCCAGCAGTCCCCCTGGGACATTGAACACTGAAGCTTTCTTT	CASSPPGTLNTEAFF
TRBV9	NA	TRBJ1-3	TRBD1	15	TGTGCCAGCAGCGTAGAGGGGGCTTCTGGAAACACCATATATTTT	CASSVEGASGNTIYF
TRBV29-1	NA	TRBJ1-1	NA	12	TGCAGCGTTGAAGATCGAGAGGCTGAAGCTTTCTTT	CSVEDREAEAFF
TRBV6-5	few	TRBJ1-1	TRBD1	15	TGTGCCAGCAGTTCCCCGGGACAGTATCTCACTGAAGCTTTCTTT	CASSSPGQYLTEAFF
TRBV6-5	NA	TRBJ2-1	NA	12	TGTGCCAGCGACAGGTTTTACAATGAGCAGTTCTTC	CASDRFYNEQFF
TRBV19	NA	TRBJ1-2	TRBD1	13	TGTGCCAGCTGGACAGGGTTTTCACATGGCTACACCTTC	CASWTGFSHGYTF
TRBV5-1	NA	TRBJ1-3	NA	15	TGCGCCAGCAGTGAGGGCTCCAACTCTGGAAACACCATATATTTT	CASSEGSNSGNTIYF
TRBV5-1	NA	TRBJ1-3	NA	15	TGCGCCAGCAGCTTGCTCCCAGGGGCTGGAAACACCATATATTTT	CASSLLPGAGNTIYF
TRBV9	NA	TRBJ1-1	TRBD1	14	TGTGCCAGCAGCGCCTCCCAGGGGGGCACTGAAGCTTTCTTT	CASSASQGGTEAFF
TRBV5-5	few	TRBJ2-6	NA	16	TGTGCCAGCAGCTTGTGGGCAGTCTCTGGGGCCAACGTCCTGACTTTC	CASSLWAVSGANVLTF
TRBV6-5	NA	TRBJ1-2	NA	12	TGTGCCAGTCTACGCCCGGACTATGGCTACACCTTC	CASLRPDYGYTF
TRBV14	NA	TRBJ2-1	TRBD2	15	TGTGCCAGCAGCCGCGGACTAGTCCCCGGAGTTGAGCAGTTCTTC	CASSRGLVPGVEQFF
TRBV6-5	NA	TRBJ1-6	TRBD1	14	TGTGCCAGCAGTTCGACAGGGAGGCGTTCACCCCTCCACTTT	CASSSTGRRSPLHF
TRBV5-1	NA	TRBJ2-1	TRBD2	15	TGCGCCAGCAGACCACCGGGACTAGGGGGCAATGAGCAGTTCTTC	CASRPPGLGGNEQFF
TRBV29-1	NA	TRBJ1-2	NA	14	TGCAGCGTGGATCCCAGGGTCGGTGACTATGGCTACACCTTC	CSVDPRVGDYGYTF
TRBV6-5	NA	TRBJ1-5	TRBD1	16	TGTGCCAGCAGTTACTCAAGGCAGGGGGCCAATCAGCCCCAGCATTTT	CASSYSRQGANQPQHF
TRBV11-3	NA	TRBJ2-5	NA	13	TGTGCCAGCAGCTTAGACCCACAGGGGACCCAGTACTTC	CASSLDPQGTQYF
TRBV5-3	NA	TRBJ1-5	NA	16	TGTGCCAGAAGCTTGGCCTGGGGGAGGGCCAATCAGCCCCAGCATTTT	CARSLAWGRANQPQHF